This T cell receptor beta chain was retrieved from a study of blood T cell repertoires in COVID-19. TCRdb's copy holds only in-frame clones and misses some; the assay was immunoSEQ multiplex PCR. The table records about 46,000 clones, over 80% of them present only once. Trimming took off 4 bases at V and 0 bases at J, with 14 bases between the two ends. Looked up from germline, CDR1 is GTSNPN and CDR2 is SVGIG (reference sequence). This CDR3 contains 15 residues. This sequence originates from a human donor in a cohort sampled during active COVID-19. What was sequenced was peripheral blood. The V gene is TRBV30, the J gene TRBJ2-3; tentatively, D is TRBD2 (6 bases). The CDR3 region is CAWTMTSSSTDTQYF. The CDR3, as DNA: TGTGCCTGGACAATGACTAGTTCTAGCACAGATACGCAGTATTTT.